The 22 T cell receptor beta chains below were found in one sample sequenced in a study of cytomegalovirus exposure and HLA in healthy donors. Use of 60 Vbeta and 13 Jbeta primers characterized the PCR. Here immunoSEQ multiplex PCR was the method, and the copy in TCRdb shows in-frame clones only, minus some. Of 150,000 to 200,000 clones in the sample, 60% to 85% were seen once. The sample consisted of PBMCs. The receptors come from a man aged 50 or older in good health and CMV-seropositive.

The rearrangement uses TRBV4-1 and TRBJ2-7; D is perhaps TRBD1 (6 bases). The V gene lost 4 bases and the J gene lost 1 base, with 14 bases spanning the gap. This CDR3 contains 15 residues. Germline CDR1 MGHRA, CDR2 YSYEKL. CDR3 bases: TGCGCCAGCAGCCCTGTAATAGGGGGTTCCTACGAGCAGTACTTC. This sequence encodes CASSPVIGGSYEQYF.

The chain recombines TRBV28 with TRBJ2-2, with 9 bases fitting TRBD1. Germline lookup yields CDR1 MDHEN and CDR2 SYDVKM. J was trimmed by 4 bases and V by 6 bases; bases with no gene match: 6. CDR3 length: 15 residues. The CDR3 sequence is CASRPGTGPTGELFF. The CDR3 DNA sequence: TGTGCCAGCAGACCGGGGACAGGGCCCACCGGGGAGCTGTTTTTT.

J is TRBJ1-4 and V is TRBV6-5; unclear D gene. Germline V lookup: CDR1 MNHEY, CDR2 SVGAGI. CDR3 length equals 11 residues. The ends were cut back, 7 bases at V and 7 bases at J, with 7 bases in the middle. For the CDR3, the DNA is TGTGCCAGCACCTCGGGTGAAAAACTGTTTTTT. It yields the protein CASTSGEKLFF.

The V gene is TRBV4-1, the J gene TRBJ1-4, with 9 bases fitting TRBD1. Looked up from germline, CDR1 is MGHRA and CDR2 is YSYEKL. There are 15 residues in the CDR3. Losses at the gene ends were 0 bases for V and 10 bases for J; bases not matched to a gene: 6. This CDR3 reads CASSQDRDRASKLFF. For the CDR3, the DNA is TGCGCCAGCAGCCAAGATAGGGACAGGGCATCAAAACTGTTTTTT.

This chain uses TRBV5-6 with TRBJ2-5, with 7 positions matching TRBD2. The length of the CDR3 is 15 residues. V trimming: 4 bases; J trimming: 7 bases; junction bases outside the gene matches: 13. Germline CDR1 SGHDT, CDR2 YYEEEE. The CDR3 reads CASSLGRGSPGTQYF. The CDR3 coding sequence is TGTGCCAGCAGCCTGGGGAGGGGCAGCCCTGGGACCCAGTACTTC.

The chain uses TRBV27 and TRBJ2-1, with no clear D. The ends were cut back, 2 bases at V and 9 bases at J, with 8 bases in the middle. The germline CDR1 and CDR2 sequences are MNHEY and SMNVEV (reference sequence). This CDR3 is 12 amino acids long. The CDR3 DNA reads TGTGCCAGCAGTTTAAGAGGCCCTGAGCAGTTCTTC. This translates into CASSLRGPEQFF.

This chain connects TRBV6-9 to TRBJ1-5; no clear D gene. Between the trimmed V and J ends, which lost 2 bases and 0 bases, there was a span of 8 bases. The CDR3 is 15 residues long. Germline V gene data show CDR1 as MNHGY and CDR2 as SVAAGI. The CDR3 here is CASSYPLYSNQPQHF. In nucleotides, the CDR3 is TGTGCCAGCAGTTATCCCCTCTATAGCAATCAGCCCCAGCATTTT.

This clone was detected once. This rearrangement joins TRBV7-9 to TRBJ1-1; tentative D call: TRBD1 (5 bases). Germline V gives CDR1 SEHNR, CDR2 FQNEAQ (reference sequence). Trimming cost V 1 base and J 6 bases, with 12 bases left between them. The CDR3 runs to 14 residues. The CDR3 region has the DNA TGTGCCAGCAGCTTAGTTTTTGGGGACTCTGAAGCTTTCTTT. This encodes CASSLVFGDSEAFF. Full variable domain (remainder filled in from reference TRBV7-9 and TRBJ1-1): DTGVSQNPRHKITKRGQNVTFRCDPISEHNRLYWYRQTLGQGPEFLTYFQNEAQLEKSRLLSDRFSAERPKGSFSTLEIQRTEQGDSAMYLCASSLVFGDSEAFFGQGTRLTVV.

This chain joins TRBV10-3 and TRBJ2-3, with D possibly being TRBD2 (6 bases). From germline, CDR1 is ENHRY and CDR2 SYGVKD. Trimming left V 4 bases short and J 3 bases short, with 17 bases between. This CDR3 is built from 16 residues. Here the CDR3 reads CAISAWAGGATDTQYF. CDR3 DNA: TGTGCCATCAGTGCATGGGCGGGCGGGGCAACAGATACGCAGTATTTT.

CDR3 sequence: CASSYKEGDQPQHF. CDR3 nucleotide sequence: TGTGCCAGCAGTTACAAGGAGGGAGATCAGCCCCAGCATTTT. The J gene is TRBJ1-5, the V gene TRBV6-5; D call uncertain. The germline gives CDR1 MNHEY, CDR2 SVGAGI. The CDR3 sequence is 14 residues long. With 2 bases removed from V and 5 bases from J, the gap between germline ends came to 10 bases.

This clone showed up just a few times. The germline gene is not matched at one end of the junction; a read error may be the cause. The rearrangement joins TRBV4-1 to TRBJ2-3; D possibly corresponds to TRBD2 (7 bases). Germline values: CDR1 MGHRA, CDR2 YSYEKL. The CDR3 runs 16 residues. DNA for the CDR3: TGCGCCAGCAACCAACTGGGGACCGGGGGGCCAGATACGCAGTATTTT. It encodes CASNQLGTGGPDTQYF.

The chain is built from TRBV7-2 and TRBJ1-2; no clear D gene. Germline V gene data show CDR1 as SGHTA and CDR2 as FQGNSA. The CDR3 is made up of 14 amino acids. V gave up 5 bases and J gave up 3 bases, with 13 bases separating them. Here the CDR3 DNA reads TGTGCCAGCAGCCTCTCGAGCTTGGACTATGGCTACACCTTC. Translating gives CASSLSSLDYGYTF.

The chain employs TRBV9 and TRBJ2-2, with a possible D match to TRBD1 (5 bases). Germline V CDR1 and CDR2: SGDLS, YYNGEE. Trimming cost V 0 bases and J 4 bases, with 13 bases left between them. The CDR3 runs to 16 residues. DNA for the CDR3: TGTGCCAGCAGCGTAGATCAGGGTAGGAGCACCGGGGAGCTGTTTTTT. Its translation is CASSVDQGRSTGELFF.

This chain uses TRBV5-1 with TRBJ2-4, with a possible D match to TRBD1 (5 bases). Trimming stripped 0 bases from V and 3 bases from J, with 13 bases between. The CDR3 consists of 16 residues. Germline values: CDR1 SGHRS, CDR2 YFSETQ. CDR3 nucleotides: TGCGCCAGCAGCTTGGTTTCGACAGCGAACAAAAACATTCAGTACTTC. Its protein product is CASSLVSTANKNIQYF.

The rearrangement links TRBV9 to TRBJ1-4; 9 positions match TRBD1. The CDR3 extends over 14 amino acids. Germline CDR1 and CDR2: SGDLS and YYNGEE. After removal of 0 bases from V and 6 bases from J, the junction contained 0 bases not matched to a gene. The CDR3: CASSVGDRDEKLFF. The CDR3 DNA reads as TGTGCCAGCAGCGTAGGGGACAGGGATGAAAAACTGTTTTTT.

The chain joins TRBV6-5 to TRBJ1-2; possible D gene TRBD1, 5 bases. The germline gives CDR1 MNHEY, CDR2 SVGAGI. The V end lost 6 bases, the J end lost 7 bases, and 18 bases lay between the germline ends. The CDR3 is made up of 14 amino acids. The CDR3 nucleotides read TGTGCCAGCAGGGGCGGGGCCTGGCTCGGTGGCTACACCTTC. Its protein product is CASRGGAWLGGYTF.

The J gene is TRBJ2-1, the V gene TRBV27; 8 bases are a match to TRBD2. Germline V lookup: CDR1 MNHEY, CDR2 SMNVEV (reference sequence). V trimming: 2 bases; J trimming: 9 bases; junction bases outside the gene matches: 15. CDR3 size: 17 residues. This CDR3 reads CASSLTSGLASRGEQFF. In nucleotides, the CDR3 is TGTGCCAGCAGTTTAACCTCTGGACTAGCAAGCAGGGGTGAGCAGTTCTTC.

V and J are TRBV11-2 and TRBJ2-3, with 8 bases identical to TRBD1. The CDR3 runs 14 residues. The germline gives CDR1 SGHAT, CDR2 FQNNGV. The V gene end was trimmed by 4 bases and the J gene end by 3 bases; junction bases not matched to a gene: 3. CDR3 in DNA: TGTGCCAGCAGCTCCCGACAGGGGACAGATACGCAGTATTTT. It is translated as CASSSRQGTDTQYF.

The chain is built from TRBV19 and TRBJ1-2; 10 nucleotides line up with TRBD1. The CDR3 has 15 residues. In germline, CDR1 is LNHDA, CDR2 SQIVND (reference sequence). J gave up 4 bases and V 0 bases, and 2 bases lay outside the gene matches. The CDR3 DNA sequence: TGTGCCAGTAGTATAGAGGACAGGGGGTTCTATGGCTACACCTTC. Its translation: CASSIEDRGFYGYTF.

The genes are TRBV5-8 and TRBJ1-5, with TRBD1 matching over 9 bases. The germline V gene encodes CDR1 SGHTS and CDR2 YDEGEE. The CDR3 consists of 17 residues. Trimming at V came to 1 base and at J to 0 bases, leaving 5 bases not matched to a gene. DNA for the CDR3: TGTGCCAGCAGCTTGTACAGGGGGCGGGATAGCAATCAGCCCCAGCATTTT. Protein: CASSLYRGRDSNQPQHF. The whole variable domain, remainder taken from reference TRBV5-8 and TRBJ1-5, is EAGVTQSPTHLIKTRGQQATLRCSPISGHTSVYWYQQALGLGLQFLLWYDEGEERNRGNFPPRFSGRQFPNYSSELNVNALELEDSALYLCASSLYRGRDSNQPQHFGDGTRLSIL.

This clone occurred a few times. The chain recombines TRBV27 with TRBJ2-1; 8 positions agree with TRBD2. Trimming took 4 bases from V and 4 from J; bases not matched to a gene: 6. The CDR3 sequence is 15 residues long. Germline CDR1 reads MNHEY; CDR2 reads SMNVEV (reference sequence). The CDR3 here is CASSSAGELYNEQFF. CDR3 coding DNA: TGTGCCAGCAGTTCAGCGGGGGAATTATACAATGAGCAGTTCTTC.

The chain uses TRBV5-4 and TRBJ2-2; D unresolved. V was cut by 0 bases and J by 4 bases, with 13 bases left in between. This CDR3 is built from 16 residues. Germline CDR1 SGHNT, CDR2 YYREEE (reference sequence). The CDR3 loop is CASSLDPRMGTGELFF. The CDR3 nucleotides read TGTGCCAGCAGCTTGGATCCGCGGATGGGCACCGGGGAGCTGTTTTTT.